This T cell receptor beta chain is from a study of neurological immune-mediated disorders. As for the study in general: Of the approximately 35 patients who had multiple sclerosis, some 30 had the relapsing-remitting form and 3 had the secondary progressive form. Findings and limits, study-wide: The multiple sclerosis repertoire cluster lacked an association with any feature, whether clinical or MRI.

In its sample, this clonotype was seen many times. The antigen is unknown. Per the germline V gene, CDR1 is DFQATT and CDR2 is SNEGSKA (reference sequence). The germline V and J ends were trimmed by 2 bases and 3 bases, with 14 bases remaining between them. This CDR3 is built from 15 residues. 5'RACE with 10-nucleotide random UMIs produced the cDNA. In TCRdb, the 5' RACE reads were re-called with MiXCR into one record per CDR3 protein. In the table there are about 80,000 distinct CDR3 sequences, approximately 6% of which are singletons. Sample time point: longitudinal time-point 2. Sequenced input: PBMCs. This TCR came from a woman aged 55 to 70 with multiple sclerosis. This chain connects TRBV20-1 to TRBJ2-1; D is tentatively TRBD1 or TRBD2 (7 bases each). DNA of the CDR3: TGCAGTGCTAGAAGGGGCAGGGGGGGCTACAATGAGCAGTTCTTC. As protein: CSARRGRGGYNEQFF.